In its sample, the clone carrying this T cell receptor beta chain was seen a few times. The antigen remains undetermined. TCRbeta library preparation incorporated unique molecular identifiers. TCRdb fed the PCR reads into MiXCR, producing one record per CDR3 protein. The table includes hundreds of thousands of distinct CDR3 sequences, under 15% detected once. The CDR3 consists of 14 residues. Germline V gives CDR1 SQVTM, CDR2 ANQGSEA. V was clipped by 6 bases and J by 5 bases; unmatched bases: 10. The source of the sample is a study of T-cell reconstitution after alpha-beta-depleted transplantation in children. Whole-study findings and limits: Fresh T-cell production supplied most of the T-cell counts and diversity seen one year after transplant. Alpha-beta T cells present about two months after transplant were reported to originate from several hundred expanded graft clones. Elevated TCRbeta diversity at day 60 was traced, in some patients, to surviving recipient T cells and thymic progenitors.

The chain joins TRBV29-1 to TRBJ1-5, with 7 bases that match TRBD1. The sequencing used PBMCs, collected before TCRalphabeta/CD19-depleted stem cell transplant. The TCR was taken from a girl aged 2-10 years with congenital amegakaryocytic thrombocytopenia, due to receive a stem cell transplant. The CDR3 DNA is TGCAGCGTGAACGAAGGGGGCAGGGATCAGCCCCAGCATTTT. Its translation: CSVNEGGRDQPQHF.